This T cell receptor beta chain emerged from a study of blood T cell repertoires in COVID-19. Whole-study context: Spain, Italy and the United States supplied samples that represented acute and convalescent COVID-19. The analysed material was cDNA or gDNA that came from T cells, B-cell-depleted T cells, or PBMCs.

As processed by the authors: Reference gene primer amplification gave estimated nucleated cell counts. The method was immunoSEQ multiplex PCR; TCRdb's version includes in-frame clones alone and lacks a portion of them. That table is the source of V, J and clone size, and D and trimming were worked out from the DNA. The sample holds around 200,000 clones, 85% to 90% seen once. The CDR3 is made up of 13 amino acids. Germline CDR1 is LNHDA and CDR2 is SQIVND (reference sequence). Trimming took off 6 bases at V and 2 bases at J, with 10 bases between the two ends. The source material was peripheral blood. The V gene is TRBV19, the J gene TRBJ1-2; a weak D match, TRBD1 (6 bases). The TCR was taken from an elderly man with acute or convalescent COVID-19. CDR3 loop: CASRSDRNYGYTF. CDR3 nucleotides: TGTGCCAGTAGGTCGGACAGAAACTATGGCTACACCTTC.